This T cell receptor (beta chain) was identified during a study of blood T cell repertoires in COVID-19. Study overall: The United States, Italy and Spain were the sources of the acute and convalescent COVID-19 samples.

TCRdb's table, derived via immunoSEQ multiplex PCR, lists solely in-frame clones and lacks some. The table includes some 240,000 clones, around 86% detected once. Germline V gene lookup returns CDR1 LNHDA and CDR2 SQIVND (reference sequence). With 3 bases removed from V and 6 bases from J, the gap between germline ends came to 14 bases. The CDR3 totals 14 residues. The chain links TRBV19 to TRBJ1-2; D gene ambiguous. The TCR comes from a woman aged 70-85 years with COVID-19, enrolled during active disease. Input material: peripheral blood. The DNA of the CDR3 is TGTGCCAGTAGTATGTCGGGGAGCGGTAATGGCTACACCTTC. This codes for CASSMSGSGNGYTF.